This TCR beta chain came from a study of CD4 T cells in relation to SARS-CoV-2 and coronaviruses. Study at large: PBMCs were cultured with antigen for roughly 11 days before TCR beta sequencing.

Before the COVID-19 pandemic, during about 2010-2018, CD4+ T cells were taken from unexposed donors. CD4+ T cells were isolated from the cells after less than 13 days of culture. Cells permitting, SARS-CoV-2 S/N and four cold-coronavirus spikes were tested on unexposed-donor CD4+ T cells. Cultures received half-medium IL-2 refreshes on days 3 and 7. Sequenced by immunoSEQ multiplex PCR; TCRdb stores in-frame clones only, minus some. The sample yields approximately 20,000 clones, around 80% seen once. Concerning this clone: Its antigen is not identified.

Sequencing was done on a sample of CD4+ T cells from PBMCs, cultured in vitro. The TCR was taken from a human donor in good health.

The CDR3 region has the DNA TGTGCCTGGACACGGAACGCGGGGGGCAAGGCGAGAGGCTACACCTTC. Its translation is CAWTRNAGGKARGYTF. The V gene is TRBV30, the J gene TRBJ1-2; maybe TRBD1 (6 bases). V lost 4 bases to trimming and J lost 8 bases, with 26 bases between them. This CDR3 has 16 amino acids. From germline, CDR1 is GTSNPN and CDR2 SVGIG (reference sequence).